This is a list of T cell receptor beta chains from one sample in a study of blood T cell repertoires in COVID-19. TCRdb's copy holds only in-frame clones and misses some; the assay was immunoSEQ multiplex PCR. The sample gives 150,000 to 200,000 clones, about 84% of which show up once; 5.2% is in the top ten. The specimen was peripheral blood. The receptor source for this set is a woman aged 30 to 39 with acute or convalescent COVID-19. Each CDR3 is given without its conserved first and last residue.

cdr3_length: 13; v_call: TRBV28; j_call: TRBJ2-6; cdr3_aa: ASSRPGQGTNVLT
cdr3_length: 11; v_call: TRBV7-2; j_call: TRBJ1-4; cdr3_aa: ASGTSAYEKLF
cdr3_length: 14; v_call: TRBV5-6; j_call: TRBJ1-2; cdr3_aa: ASSGGRAGTFYGYT
cdr3_length: 13; v_call: TRBV4-3; j_call: TRBJ2-1; cdr3_aa: ASSQDGSSYNEQF
cdr3_length: 13; v_call: TRBV28; j_call: TRBJ1-1; cdr3_aa: ASSSPRGRATEAF
cdr3_length: 11; v_call: TRBV30; j_call: TRBJ1-1; cdr3_aa: AWNRGVIAEAF
cdr3_length: 10; v_call: TRBV28; j_call: TRBJ2-1; cdr3_aa: ASSFTQGEQF
cdr3_length: 13; v_call: TRBV7-2; j_call: TRBJ1-5; cdr3_aa: ASSELQGRVQPQH
cdr3_length: 13; v_call: TRBV3-1/TRBV3-2; j_call: TRBJ1-6; cdr3_aa: ASSQESRDNSPLH
cdr3_length: 13; v_call: TRBV11-1; j_call: TRBJ2-7; cdr3_aa: ASSLGLAGTYEQY
cdr3_length: 12; v_call: TRBV7-2; j_call: TRBJ2-7; cdr3_aa: ASSLRKGQSRQY
cdr3_length: 13; v_call: TRBV28; j_call: TRBJ1-1; cdr3_aa: ASRDRRGLWTEAF
cdr3_length: 15; v_call: TRBV2; j_call: TRBJ1-1; cdr3_aa: ASRPGTGNRGGTEAF
cdr3_length: 15; v_call: TRBV6-4; j_call: TRBJ2-6; cdr3_aa: ASSDEREGSGANVLT
cdr3_length: 9; v_call: TRBV28; j_call: TRBJ1-5; cdr3_aa: ASSFNQPQH
cdr3_length: 14; v_call: TRBV5-1; j_call: TRBJ2-1; cdr3_aa: ASSLFSGTYNNEQF
cdr3_length: 13; v_call: TRBV27; j_call: TRBJ2-7; cdr3_aa: ASSPGQVFSYEQY
cdr3_length: 16; v_call: TRBV18; j_call: TRBJ2-2; cdr3_aa: ASSPRPSGATNTGELF
cdr3_length: 10; v_call: TRBV9; j_call: TRBJ2-3; cdr3_aa: ASSVGAGTQY
cdr3_length: 12; v_call: TRBV27; j_call: TRBJ1-6; cdr3_aa: ASSQNRYNSPLH
cdr3_length: 11; v_call: TRBV11-3; j_call: TRBJ2-7; cdr3_aa: ASSPGAPYEQY
cdr3_length: 12; v_call: TRBV7-2; j_call: TRBJ1-1; cdr3_aa: ASSPRQGNTEAF
cdr3_length: 11; v_call: TRBV11-2; j_call: TRBJ2-1; cdr3_aa: ASSLVPDNEQF
cdr3_length: 13; v_call: TRBV19; j_call: TRBJ2-4; cdr3_aa: ASSMVGRAKNIQY
cdr3_length: 11; v_call: TRBV30; j_call: TRBJ1-5; cdr3_aa: AWSTQQGQPQH
cdr3_length: 15; v_call: TRBV19; j_call: TRBJ2-1; cdr3_aa: ASSMRFRNGGDNEQF
cdr3_length: 11; v_call: TRBV30; j_call: TRBJ1-2; cdr3_aa: AWSVVAGGGYT
cdr3_length: 12; v_call: TRBV6-5; j_call: TRBJ1-6; cdr3_aa: ASSYGRVFSPLH
cdr3_length: 15; v_call: TRBV9; j_call: TRBJ2-7; cdr3_aa: ASSRTQTSGRSYEQY
cdr3_length: 15; v_call: TRBV5-4; j_call: TRBJ1-2; cdr3_aa: ASSRGGQGATRYGYT
cdr3_length: 13; v_call: TRBV6-5; j_call: TRBJ1-1; cdr3_aa: ASSYLAGGRTEAF
cdr3_length: 11; v_call: TRBV7-2; j_call: TRBJ1-2; cdr3_aa: ASSQNPTTGYT
cdr3_length: 12; v_call: TRBV6-2/TRBV6-3; j_call: TRBJ2-7; cdr3_aa: ASSTRVRGYEQY
cdr3_length: 11; v_call: TRBV29-1; j_call: TRBJ1-1; cdr3_aa: SVQQGVDTEAF
cdr3_length: 14; v_call: TRBV4-1; j_call: TRBJ2-3; cdr3_aa: ASSQDYATGTDTQY
cdr3_length: 11; v_call: TRBV5-1; j_call: TRBJ2-7; cdr3_aa: ASSLRGSYEQY
cdr3_length: 12; v_call: TRBV7-9; j_call: TRBJ1-4; cdr3_aa: ASSPGQGAEKLF
cdr3_length: 10; v_call: TRBV27; j_call: TRBJ1-5; cdr3_aa: ASGPQGQPQH
cdr3_length: 13; v_call: TRBV6-4; j_call: TRBJ2-1; cdr3_aa: ASSEDRGGVDEQF
cdr3_length: 14; v_call: TRBV6-2/TRBV6-3; j_call: TRBJ2-1; cdr3_aa: ASSGRTSGLYNEQF
cdr3_length: 10; v_call: TRBV24-1; j_call: TRBJ2-5; cdr3_aa: ATSAGGETQY
cdr3_length: 13; v_call: TRBV30; j_call: TRBJ1-2; cdr3_aa: AWSVRGLPPYGYT
cdr3_length: 16; v_call: TRBV12-2; j_call: TRBJ2-1; cdr3_aa: ASRLARLAGGSYNEQF
cdr3_length: 11; v_call: TRBV11-2; j_call: TRBJ2-5; cdr3_aa: ASSPSYQETQY
cdr3_length: 13; v_call: TRBV15; j_call: TRBJ1-6; cdr3_aa: ATSRAGGLGSPLH
cdr3_length: 13; v_call: TRBV2; j_call: TRBJ2-1; cdr3_aa: ASISGTSSYNEQF
cdr3_length: 16; v_call: TRBV7-6; j_call: TRBJ1-6; cdr3_aa: ASSPTGGSGGYNSPLH
cdr3_length: 13; v_call: TRBV4-3; j_call: TRBJ1-5; cdr3_aa: ASSQQTGVDQPQH
cdr3_length: 12; v_call: TRBV6-5; j_call: TRBJ2-7; cdr3_aa: ASSPRTVAYEQY
cdr3_length: 14; v_call: TRBV27; j_call: TRBJ1-2; cdr3_aa: ASSLAGTGALWGYT
cdr3_length: 13; v_call: TRBV19; j_call: TRBJ2-7; cdr3_aa: ASSPGQGLAYEQY
cdr3_length: 13; v_call: TRBV28; j_call: TRBJ2-1; cdr3_aa: ASSYDRVSYNEQF
cdr3_length: 15; v_call: TRBV25-1; j_call: TRBJ1-6; cdr3_aa: ASSDPLSSGGNSPLH
cdr3_length: 11; v_call: TRBV13; j_call: TRBJ1-1; cdr3_aa: ASSPPLDSEAF
cdr3_length: 9; v_call: TRBV30; j_call: TRBJ2-3; cdr3_aa: ASLATDTQY
cdr3_length: 12; v_call: TRBV6-5; j_call: TRBJ1-6; cdr3_aa: ASSNRGRNSPLH
cdr3_length: 11; v_call: TRBV2; j_call: TRBJ1-4; cdr3_aa: ASDRGRSEKLF
cdr3_length: 12; v_call: TRBV27; j_call: TRBJ1-1; cdr3_aa: ASSTGETRTEAF
cdr3_length: 17; v_call: TRBV9; j_call: TRBJ2-5; cdr3_aa: ASSVGSTSGFTYQETQY
cdr3_length: 12; v_call: TRBV27; j_call: TRBJ1-2; cdr3_aa: ASSWGQGGYGYT